This section outlines one TCR beta chain sequence together with its context. Participants were aged roughly 18 to 95 years, lived in about 26 US areas, and enrolled virtually. Cohort 3 recovery required two negative PCRs, clearance, or symptom resolution. The assay was immunoSEQ multiplex PCR, and TCRdb's table has in-frame clones only and misses some. The sample lists some 160,000 clones; about 82% were seen once. The trim removed 2 bases at V and 4 bases at J, leaving 9 bases unmatched. Germline lookup yields CDR1 SGHAT and CDR2 FQNNGV. CDR3 length: 17 amino acids. This sample is drawn from a study of blood T cell repertoires in COVID-19. Study-level background: Sites in the United States, Italy and Spain provided acute and convalescent COVID-19 samples. Sources were T cells, B-cell-depleted T cells, or PBMCs; the material itself was cDNA or gDNA.

The chain combines TRBV11-2 with TRBJ2-1; 9 bases map to TRBD1. The sample consisted of PBMCs or T cells enriched from blood (not recorded which). The receptor's source is a woman in her thirties or forties who had recovered from COVID-19. DNA of the CDR3: TGTGCCAGCAGCTTACGGATCGGGACAGGGTCATACAATGAGCAGTTCTTC. Its protein product is CASSLRIGTGSYNEQFF.